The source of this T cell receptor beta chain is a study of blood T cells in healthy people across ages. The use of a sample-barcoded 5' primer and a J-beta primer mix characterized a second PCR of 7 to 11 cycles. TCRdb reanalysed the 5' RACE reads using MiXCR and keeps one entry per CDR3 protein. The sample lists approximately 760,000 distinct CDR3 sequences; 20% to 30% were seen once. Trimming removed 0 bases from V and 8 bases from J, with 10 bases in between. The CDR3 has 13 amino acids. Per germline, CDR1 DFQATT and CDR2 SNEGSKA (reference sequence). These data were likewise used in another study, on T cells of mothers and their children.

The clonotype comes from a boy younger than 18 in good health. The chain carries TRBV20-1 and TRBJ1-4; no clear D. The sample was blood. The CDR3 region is CSAREDSWEKLFF. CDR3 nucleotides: TGCAGTGCTAGAGAGGACTCGTGGGAAAAACTGTTTTTT.